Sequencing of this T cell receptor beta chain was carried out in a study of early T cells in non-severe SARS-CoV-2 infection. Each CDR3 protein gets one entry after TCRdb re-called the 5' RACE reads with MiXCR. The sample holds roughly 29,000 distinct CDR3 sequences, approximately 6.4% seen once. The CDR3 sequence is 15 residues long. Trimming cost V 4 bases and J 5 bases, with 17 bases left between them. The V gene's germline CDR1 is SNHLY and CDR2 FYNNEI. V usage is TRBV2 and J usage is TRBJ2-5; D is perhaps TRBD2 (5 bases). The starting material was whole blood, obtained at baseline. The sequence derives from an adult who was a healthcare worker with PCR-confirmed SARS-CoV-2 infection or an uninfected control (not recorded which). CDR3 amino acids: CASSAQRGKSETQYF. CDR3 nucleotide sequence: TGTGCCAGCAGTGCCCAAAGAGGGAAATCGGAGACCCAGTACTTC.